The present T cell receptor beta chain was sequenced within a study of blood T cell repertoires in COVID-19 (dated by TCRdb to 2018 to 2021). Study-wide context: The collaborator samples originated in the United States, Italy and Spain and spanned the acute and convalescent phases of COVID-19. The material from the prospective study consisted of cDNA or gDNA derived from T cells, B-cell-depleted T cells, or PBMCs. The dataset comprised deeply sampled blood TCRbeta repertoires from subjects exposed to, actively infected with, or recovered from COVID-19. The repertoires were released in a freely available public database meant as a resource for research on the immune response to SARS-CoV-2. The samples were drawn from the first 160 participants of the ongoing ImmuneRACE study and from 1,254 subjects provided by 6 global collaborators. Nearly every sample came with metadata listing a de-identified subject ID, COVID-19 status, age in years and sex. Where available, HLA class I and class II types were obtained from metadata supplied by the sample provider rather than from assay-based typing.

Findings and caveats that apply to the study as a whole: Clinical and demographic metadata were provided uncurated, with the amount varying by source and participant.

The collaborating institutions used their own protocols to collect whole blood in K2EDTA tubes. For TCRbeta analysis, collaborators shipped samples as frozen whole blood, isolated PBMCs, or DNA extracted from either of those sample types. TCRbeta CDR3 regions were amplified from genomic DNA by means of the immunoSEQ Assay, a bias-controlled multiplex PCR. The authors' analysis ran thus. The number of nucleated cells in each sample was estimated from the amplification of reference gene primers within the assay. Sequence reads were collapsed and filtered to measure the absolute abundance of every unique TCRbeta CDR3 rearrangement. For each sample, productive Simpson clonality was calculated as the square root of Simpson's diversity index over productive rearrangements. TCRdb provides this immuneACCESS table in a form limited to in-frame rearrangements. Some clones are lacking; in checked studies, under half of them reflect an unresolved V gene, and why the rest are absent is not known. V, J and clone size were drawn from that table, and D and trimming were deduced from the DNA. For this sample there are roughly 80,000 clones; about 87% appear just once. Over 8.5% of the sample lies in the top ten.

The germline V gene specifies ENHRY as CDR1 and SYGVKD as CDR2. CDR3 length: 17 amino acids, cysteine to phenylalanine. CDR3 DNA only is kept here, 51 bases in frame from base 1. The trim is 0 bases for V and 1 base for J, with a gap of 12 bases between the germline ends. A note on this clone: Its antigen remains unidentified. Base qualities are not at hand, and no much larger clone is one base apart.

Source material: peripheral blood. This sequence originates from a human donor in a cohort sampled during active COVID-19. The rearranged segments are TRBV10-3 and TRBJ1-4, with no reliable assignment of the D segment. The encoded CDR3 is CAISESLALQTNEKLFF. Here is the DNA: TGTGCCATCAGTGAGTCCCTGGCCCTCCAAACTAATGAAAAACTGTTTTTT.